This TCR beta chain was captured by sequencing in a study of T cells in Graves' hyperthyroidism and ophthalmopathy. Stable hyperthyroidism: no ophthalmopathy progression over 18 months of follow-up. This clonotype was seen repeatedly, ten times or more. Its matching antigen is unknown. The CDR3 is 13 residues long. Germline CDR1 is SNHLY and CDR2 is FYNNEI. Trimming left V 10 bases short and J 1 base short, with 13 bases between. Authors of the study amplified TCR beta CDR3 regions from RNA transcripts. The TCR CDR3 first-round RT-PCR relied on the HTBI primer set. TCRdb reprocessed the multiplex PCR reads via MiXCR and lists one record per CDR3 protein. The sample yields some 770,000 distinct CDR3 sequences, approximately 16% seen once. Points from the study as a whole: Stable hyperthyroidism was told apart from ophthalmopathy by a model built on 13 V-J features.

The chain has TRBV2 and TRBJ1-1; TRBD1 is a possible D gene (6 bases). The receptor was derived from a man aged 18-30 years with Graves' hyperthyroidism. Sequencing input: blood. This chain's CDR3 is CAIQGTWNTEAFF. The CDR3 coding sequence is TGTGCCATCCAAGGGACATGGAACACTGAAGCTTTCTTT.